Shown below are 17 T cell receptor beta chains from a single sample sequenced in a study of response to subunit inactivated influenza vaccine. TCRdb reanalysed the RT-PCR reads using MiXCR and keeps one entry per CDR3 protein. The sample includes about 170,000 distinct CDR3 sequences, 9.5% to 12% of them seen just once. This specimen consisted of CD8+ T cells sorted from PBMCs, obtained roughly 24 months after vaccination. These receptor sequences come from a man aged 50 to 69 who received an inactivated influenza vaccine.

This clonotype was counted between two and nine times. The chain links TRBV27 to TRBJ1-1; D unclear. Deletions cut 7 bases from V and 0 bases from J, with 6 bases between. Germline lookup yields CDR1 MNHEY and CDR2 SMNVEV (reference sequence). This CDR3 has 12 amino acids. Here the CDR3 reads CASIALNTEAFF. The CDR3 bases are TGTGCCAGCATTGCGTTGAACACTGAAGCTTTCTTT.

The CDR3 spells CATSVYLENLVMPLYNEQFF. CDR3 nucleotide sequence: TGTGCCACCAGTGTCTATCTGGAGAACCTGGTAATGCCCCTATACAATGAGCAGTTCTTC. This sequence joins TRBV24-1 and TRBJ2-1; no clear D. With 5 bases removed from V and 4 bases from J, the gap between germline ends came to 29 bases. Per the germline V gene, CDR1 is KGHDR and CDR2 is SFDVKD. The CDR3 runs to 20 residues.

V and J are TRBV29-1 and TRBJ2-7; 9 bases line up with TRBD1. The CDR3 contains 15 residues. Germline V CDR1 and CDR2: SQVTM, ANQGSEA. J was trimmed by 4 bases and V by 0 bases; bases with no gene match: 7. The CDR3 reads CSVEDPDRGVYEQYF. The CDR3 DNA is TGCAGCGTTGAAGATCCAGACAGGGGGGTGTACGAGCAGTACTTC.

CDR3 in DNA: TGTGCCAGCAGCTTTGGGACAGGGAGCTCCTACGAGCAGTACTTC. Translated, it gives CASSFGTGSSYEQYF. The J gene is TRBJ2-7, the V gene TRBV13, with 9 nucleotides matching TRBD1. The ends lost 3 bases at V and 0 bases at J; junction bases unmatched: 3. The germline CDR1 and CDR2 sequences are PRHDT and FYEKMQ (reference sequence). The CDR3 is 15 residues long.

The chain has TRBV6-1 and TRBJ1-5; TRBD1 aligns across 7 bases. The CDR3 spans 14 residues. Germline V gene sequence: CDR1 MNHNS, CDR2 SASEGT. The J segment lost 3 bases and the V segment lost 6 bases, leaving 5 bases of the junction unmatched. This CDR3 is CASSSGQVNQPQHF. The CDR3 bases are TGTGCCAGCAGCTCCGGACAGGTCAATCAGCCCCAGCATTTT.

The chain has TRBV29-1 and TRBJ1-1; the D is unclear. The CDR3 runs 13 residues. Trimming removed 1 base from V and 6 bases from J, with 12 bases in between. CDR1 and CDR2 (germline): SQVTM, ANQGSEA. The CDR3 reads CSVEVGGTPEAFF. The CDR3 nucleotides read TGCAGCGTTGAAGTAGGAGGCACCCCTGAAGCTTTCTTT.

This chain uses TRBV28 with TRBJ2-7; 8 bases are shared with TRBD1. Germline assignment: CDR1 MDHEN and CDR2 SYDVKM. Trimming cost V 4 bases and J 5 bases; bases outside gene matches: 7. The CDR3 totals 14 residues. The CDR3 is CASSSTGVLDEQYF. CDR3 coding DNA: TGTGCCAGCAGTTCGACAGGGGTTTTGGACGAGCAGTACTTC.

V gene TRBV20-1 combines with J gene TRBJ2-7; D unclear. V gave up 4 bases and J gave up 2 bases, with 9 bases separating them. Germline-derived CDR1 and CDR2 are DFQATT and SNEGSKA (reference sequence). The CDR3 totals 12 residues. CDR3 residues: CSAILETYEQYF. CDR3 bases: TGCAGTGCTATCCTCGAGACCTACGAGCAGTACTTC.

This clonotype was detected only a few times. The chain couples TRBV28 to TRBJ2-1; the D gene is possibly TRBD2 (6 bases). Germline CDR1 reads MDHEN; CDR2 reads SYDVKM. This CDR3 comprises 15 residues. The V end was cut by 3 bases, the J end by 7 bases, with 16 bases between. The CDR3 nucleotides are TGTGCCAGCAGTTTCGGGTGGGAGGAGGGTAATGAGCAGTTCTTC. Amino acids: CASSFGWEEGNEQFF.

In its sample, this clonotype was seen many times. The chain uses TRBV20-1 and TRBJ2-5; D not certain. The V end lost 0 bases, the J end lost 3 bases, and 11 bases lay between the germline ends. Germline V gene sequence: CDR1 DFQATT, CDR2 SNEGSKA (reference sequence). CDR3 length: 14 amino acids. The CDR3 spells CSARDIGQEETQYF. Written as DNA, the CDR3 is TGCAGTGCTAGAGATATTGGGCAGGAAGAGACCCAGTACTTC.

This clonotype has a handful of counts. The chain is built from TRBV7-8 and TRBJ2-1, with 8 bases matching TRBD1. The CDR3 loop spans 17 amino acids. Germline CDR1 is SGHVS and CDR2 is FQNEAQ. The junction had 9 bases not matched to a gene; V was cut back by 1 base and J by 4 bases. This chain's CDR3 is CASSLVVGTGYYNEQFF. The CDR3 bases are TGTGCCAGCAGCTTAGTTGTGGGGACAGGTTATTACAATGAGCAGTTCTTC.

This clonotype occurred a few times. The V gene is TRBV7-8, the J gene TRBJ2-1; TRBD2 might be the D (7 bases). Between the trimmed V and J ends, which lost 4 bases and 7 bases, there was a span of 14 bases. The CDR3 has 14 residues. Looked up from germline, CDR1 is SGHVS and CDR2 is FQNEAQ. For the CDR3, the DNA is TGTGCCAGCAGCTCGACGGGGGGCTGGAATGAGCAGTTCTTC. Translated, it gives CASSSTGGWNEQFF.

This clonotype was counted a few times. The CDR3 sequence: CASSAGLAHTYEQYF. The CDR3 DNA reads as TGTGCCAGCAGCGCTGGACTAGCGCACACCTACGAGCAGTACTTC. This sequence joins TRBV3-1 and TRBJ2-7; 9 bases align to TRBD2. V dropped 5 bases and J dropped 2; count of bases not matched to a gene: 7. This CDR3 contains 15 residues. Germline values: CDR1 LGHDT, CDR2 YNNKEL (reference sequence).

The table lists this clonotype with many counts. The chain carries TRBV6-2 or TRBV6-3 and TRBJ1-1, with D possibly being TRBD1 (5 bases). V was trimmed by 4 bases and J by 0 bases, leaving 6 bases between them. The CDR3 extends over 13 amino acids. In germline, CDR1 is MNHEY, CDR2 SVGEGT. As DNA, the CDR3 is TGTGCCAGCAGTTCAGGGCTGAACACTGAAGCTTTCTTT. Translation: CASSSGLNTEAFF.

V gene TRBV21-1 combines with J gene TRBJ2-2; the listed D gene, TRBD2, was not tested against the DNA. TRBV21-1 is recorded as a pseudogene. This CDR3 is 18 amino acids long. The DNA for the CDR3 is TGTGCCAGCAGCAAAGTTAGAATTAGCAGGATAGCCACCGGGGAGCTGTTTTTT. Its translation: CASSKVRISRIATGELFF.

The chain is built from TRBV20-1 and TRBJ2-5, with D possibly matching TRBD1 (6 bases). The germline V gene has CDR1 DFQATT and CDR2 SNEGSKA (reference sequence). Between the trimmed V and J ends, which lost 0 bases and 2 bases, there was a span of 13 bases. The CDR3 has 15 amino acids. In nucleotides, the CDR3 is TGCAGTGCTAGAGATTTTAGGACAGCTCAAGAGACCCAGTACTTC. This codes for CSARDFRTAQETQYF.

The chain is built from TRBV6-1 and TRBJ2-6, with D unclear. Trimming left V 1 base short and J 0 bases short, with 4 bases between. This CDR3 has 15 residues. Per the germline V gene, CDR1 is MNHNS and CDR2 is SASEGT. CDR3 amino acids: CASSEDYSGANVLTF. CDR3 coding DNA: TGTGCCAGCAGTGAAGACTACTCTGGGGCCAACGTCCTGACTTTC.